This is a list of T cell receptor beta chains from one sample in a study of cytomegalovirus exposure and HLA in healthy donors. Produced via immunoSEQ multiplex PCR; TCRdb's table is partial and in-frame only. The sample includes 100,000 to 150,000 clones, roughly 80% of them seen just once. Material: PBMCs. The receptor source for this set is a man aged 30 to 45 in good health and CMV-seronegative. Both conserved end residues are part of each CDR3. Each record gives: clone size, D gene, V gene, J gene, CDR3 DNA, CDR3 protein. A D gene is named only where the DNA matches it firmly. Clone size is given for some rows only: seen once, a few or many times, or a class if the clone is expanded.

NA	TRBD2	TRBV19	TRBJ2-3	TGTGCCAGTAGCCTAGCGGGGGGCACAGATACGCAGTATTTT	CASSLAGGTDTQYF
once	NA	TRBV7-9	TRBJ1-2	TGTGCCAGCAGCGGCGGGCGGGGGGACTATGGCTACACCTTC	CASSGGRGDYGYTF
NA	TRBD1	TRBV9	TRBJ2-5	TGTGCCAGCAGCGGGACCGGGACAGGGGGGGGAGAGACCCAGTACTTC	CASSGTGTGGGETQYF
NA	TRBD1	TRBV28	TRBJ1-2	TGTGCCAGCAGTTTAGGGACAGGGCAATCTTATGGCTACACCTTC	CASSLGTGQSYGYTF
few	TRBD1	TRBV6-5	TRBJ2-7	TGTGCCAGCAGTTACTCGGACAGGGGAGGCTACGAGCAGTACTTC	CASSYSDRGGYEQYF
NA	NA	TRBV4-3	TRBJ1-1	TGCGCCAGCAGCCAAGATAGGCTCAGGGGAACTGAAGCTTTCTTT	CASSQDRLRGTEAFF
NA	NA	TRBV7-8	TRBJ2-1	TGTGCCAGCAGCTTAGCCCTGGGGGCGAGGGACAATGAGCAGTTCTTC	CASSLALGARDNEQFF
NA	NA	TRBV7-9	TRBJ2-7	TGTGCCAGCAGCCCAGGGGCGGCGTCCTACGAGCAGTACTTC	CASSPGAASYEQYF
NA	NA	TRBV9	TRBJ2-2	TGTGCCAGCAGCGTAGCTCTGGCGCCCAGGGTCGGGGAGCTGTTTTTT	CASSVALAPRVGELFF
few	TRBD1	TRBV19	TRBJ1-2	TGTGCCAGTAGTCGGACAGGGCTCTATGGCTACACCTTC	CASSRTGLYGYTF
NA	TRBD1	TRBV5-6	TRBJ2-7	TGTGCCAGCAGCCTCTCGGCAGGGGGCTCCTACGAGCAGTACTTC	CASSLSAGGSYEQYF
NA	TRBD2	TRBV9	TRBJ2-3	TGTGCCAGCAGCGTAGAGGGCGGAACTAGCGGGGGCTCTAGCACAGATACGCAGTATTTT	CASSVEGGTSGGSSTDTQYF
NA	TRBD1	TRBV5-1	TRBJ1-1	TGCGCCAGCAGCGATCCGGGACAGGGCTTCACTGAAGCTTTCTTT	CASSDPGQGFTEAFF
NA	TRBD2	TRBV27	TRBJ2-1	TGTGCCAGCAGTTCCCTTTTGTTGGGCGGGGGGGCGAATGAGCAGTTCTTC	CASSSLLLGGGANEQFF
NA	NA	TRBV28	TRBJ1-2	TGTGCCAGCAGTGTACCAGGACTGTACGGCTACACCTTC	CASSVPGLYGYTF
NA	TRBD2	TRBV7-9	TRBJ2-1	TGTGCCAGCGACTCCTCGTTTAAGCGGGGGATGTTAGAGAATGAGCAGTTCTTC	CASDSSFKRGMLENEQFF
NA	NA	TRBV15	TRBJ2-6	TGTGCCACCAGCACCTATACGGGCTCTGGGGCCAACGGCCTGACTTTC	CATSTYTGSGANGLTF
NA	TRBD2	TRBV2	TRBJ2-5	TGTGCCAGCAGTGTGGGACTAGCGGGGGCTGCAGTAGAGGAGACCCAGTACTTC	CASSVGLAGAAVEETQYF
NA	TRBD1	TRBV6-5	TRBJ2-7	TGTGCCAGCAGTTCCCCGGGACAGAGCTCCTACGAGCAGTACTTC	CASSSPGQSSYEQYF
NA	TRBD1	TRBV7-9	TRBJ2-2	TGTTCCAGCAGCTTTCGGACAGGGTCGAACACCGGGGAGCTGTTTTTT	CSSSFRTGSNTGELFF
NA	NA	TRBV28	TRBJ1-2	TGTGCCAGCGAAGAGACTGGGAACTATGGCTACACCTTC	CASEETGNYGYTF
NA	TRBD2	TRBV9	TRBJ2-3	TGTGCCAGCAGCGTAGCGGCTAGCGGGGGGGCCATGGGTACAGATACGCAGTATTTT	CASSVAASGGAMGTDTQYF
NA	TRBD1	TRBV19	TRBJ1-6	TGTGCCAGTAGTACCCTGACAGGGGCATATTCACCCCTCCACTTT	CASSTLTGAYSPLHF
NA	NA	TRBV5-5	TRBJ2-2	TGTGCCAGCAGCTTGGCGGGACAGAACACCGGGGAGCTGTTTTTT	CASSLAGQNTGELFF
NA	TRBD1	TRBV6-5	TRBJ2-1	TGTGCCAGCAGTTCCGGACAGGCGAGTCATTACAATGAGCAGTTCTTC	CASSSGQASHYNEQFF
NA	TRBD2	TRBV7-2	TRBJ2-3	TGTGCCAGCAGCTCTAGCGGACCTAGCACAGATACGCAGTATTTT	CASSSSGPSTDTQYF
few	TRBD2	TRBV30	TRBJ2-3	TGTGCCTGGACGGTAGCGGGGTTCACAGATACGCAGTATTTT	CAWTVAGFTDTQYF
NA	TRBD2	TRBV10-1	TRBJ2-3	TGCGCCAGCTCTCGGACTAGCGGGGGAAGGAGCACAGATACGCAGTATTTT	CASSRTSGGRSTDTQYF
once	TRBD2	TRBV30	TRBJ2-1	TGTGCCTGGAGTGGACTAGCGTGGAGCTCCTACAATGAGCAGTTCTTC	CAWSGLAWSSYNEQFF